This T cell receptor (beta chain) was captured in a study of T cell repertoires in cytomegalovirus infection. Study-wide background: Public TCR beta signatures provided an indication of both CMV infection and a matching HLA type.

This clonotype was found a few times. In TCRdb, the reads were re-called with MiXCR into one record per CDR3 protein. Among 150,000 to 200,000 distinct CDR3 sequences listed, 17% were seen once. CDR3 length equals 13 residues. Trimming took 4 bases from V and 0 from J, leaving 7 bases between them. Germline V gene data show CDR1 as MNHEY and CDR2 as SVGEGT. This TCR came from a human donor in good health (CMV status not recorded). Some clones in this sample may be carry-over from other donors' samples. This chain connects TRBV6-2 or TRBV6-3 to TRBJ2-7; D gene uncertain. Sequencing was carried out using CD8+ T cells from PBMCs. The CDR3 region has the DNA TGTGCCAGCAGTTTGGTTTTCTCCTACGAGCAGTACTTC. Translating it yields CASSLVFSYEQYF.